The entry that follows covers one T cell receptor beta chain sequence. Deletions cut 4 bases from V and 0 bases from J, with 13 bases between. Germline assignment: CDR1 KGHSY and CDR2 FQNENV. CDR3 length: 16 residues. Clones were sequenced by immunoSEQ multiplex PCR, and TCRdb holds only the in-frame ones, with some missing. The data hold about 80,000 clones, with 92% observed a single time. The entry originates in a study of graft-versus-host responses after intestinal transplantation. Material: PBMCs, obtained 98 days after intestinal transplantation. The sequence was collected from a human patient who received an intestinal transplant, so some T cells may come from the graft donor. V and J are TRBV16 and TRBJ1-3; no clear D. CDR3 region: CASSRYSVSSGNTIYF. The DNA for the CDR3 is TGTGCCAGCAGCCGATACTCAGTGAGCTCTGGAAACACCATATATTTT.